This TCR beta chain was profiled in a study of a mutant IDH1 vaccine in newly diagnosed glioma. Study-level background: Eight vaccinations went to patients in weeks 1, 3, 5, 7, 11, 15, 19, 23. Males made up about 60% and females roughly 40% of treated patients, whose mean age was approximately 40 years. Most patients had radiochemotherapy with temozolomide before enrollment; others had one alone.

Repertoires were generated with immunoSEQ multiplex PCR, while TCRdb's copy carries only in-frame clones and drops some. Of just over 80,000 clones in the sample, almost 85% were seen once. Time point in this sample: week 23, last vaccination. With topical imiquimod, each dose of the vaccine consisted of 300 ug of mutant IDH1 20-mer peptide. Comment on this clone: Its antigen is still unknown.

Trimming left V 10 bases short and J 5 bases short, with 20 bases between. CDR1 is SNHLY, CDR2 FYNNEI, per germline. The CDR3 is 14 amino acids. The sequence was obtained from a man aged 25-45 years with glioma. Some clones in this sample may be carry-over from other donors' samples. Specimen: PBMCs, collected from a glioma patient whose treatment included an IDH1 peptide vaccine. The chain is built from TRBV2 and TRBJ1-1; D perhaps matches TRBD1 (5 bases). The CDR3 here is CATAGQAEGTEAFF. Here the CDR3 DNA reads TGTGCCACGGCTGGGCAGGCCGAGGGGACTGAAGCTTTCTTT.